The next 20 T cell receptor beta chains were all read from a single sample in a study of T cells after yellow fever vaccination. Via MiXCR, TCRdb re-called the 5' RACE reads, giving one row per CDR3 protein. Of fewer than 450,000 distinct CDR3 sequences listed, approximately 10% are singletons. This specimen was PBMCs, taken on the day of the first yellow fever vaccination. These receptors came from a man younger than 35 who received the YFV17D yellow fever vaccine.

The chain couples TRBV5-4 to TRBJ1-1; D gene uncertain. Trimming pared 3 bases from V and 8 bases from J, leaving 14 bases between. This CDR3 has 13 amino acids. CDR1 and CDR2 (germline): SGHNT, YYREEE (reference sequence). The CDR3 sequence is CASSWLKFGEAFF. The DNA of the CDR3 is TGTGCCAGCAGCTGGCTCAAATTCGGGGAAGCTTTCTTT.

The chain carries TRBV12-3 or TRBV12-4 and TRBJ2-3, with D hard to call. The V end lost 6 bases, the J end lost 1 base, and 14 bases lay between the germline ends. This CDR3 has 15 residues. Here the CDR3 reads CASSESLRGTDTQYF. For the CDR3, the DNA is TGTGCCAGCAGCGAATCTCTCAGAGGCACAGATACGCAGTATTTT.

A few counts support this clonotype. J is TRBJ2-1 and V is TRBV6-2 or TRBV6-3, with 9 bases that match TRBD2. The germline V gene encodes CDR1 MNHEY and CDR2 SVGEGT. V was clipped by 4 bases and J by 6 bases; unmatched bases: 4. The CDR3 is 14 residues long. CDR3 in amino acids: CASSLLAGVNEQFF. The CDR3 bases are TGTGCCAGCAGTTTATTAGCGGGGGTCAATGAGCAGTTCTTC.

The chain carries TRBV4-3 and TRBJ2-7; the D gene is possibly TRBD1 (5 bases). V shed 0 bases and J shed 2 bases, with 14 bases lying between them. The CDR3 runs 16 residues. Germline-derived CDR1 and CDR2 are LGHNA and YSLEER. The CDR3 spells CASSQDGQGGPYEQYF. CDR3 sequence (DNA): TGCGCCAGCAGCCAAGATGGGCAGGGTGGACCCTACGAGCAGTACTTC.

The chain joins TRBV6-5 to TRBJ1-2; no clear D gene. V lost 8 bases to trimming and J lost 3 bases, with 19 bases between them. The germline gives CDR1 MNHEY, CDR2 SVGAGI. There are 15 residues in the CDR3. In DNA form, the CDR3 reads TGTGCCAGCCAGTTAGGCGCGGGAAGGGACTATGGCTACACCTTC. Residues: CASQLGAGRDYGYTF.

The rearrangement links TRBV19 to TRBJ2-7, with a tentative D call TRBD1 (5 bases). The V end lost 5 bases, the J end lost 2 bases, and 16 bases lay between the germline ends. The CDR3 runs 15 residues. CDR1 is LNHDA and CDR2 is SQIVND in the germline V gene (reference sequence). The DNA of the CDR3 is TGTGCCAGTAGTCCCGACAGAGTAGTAACCTACGAGCAGTACTTC. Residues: CASSPDRVVTYEQYF.

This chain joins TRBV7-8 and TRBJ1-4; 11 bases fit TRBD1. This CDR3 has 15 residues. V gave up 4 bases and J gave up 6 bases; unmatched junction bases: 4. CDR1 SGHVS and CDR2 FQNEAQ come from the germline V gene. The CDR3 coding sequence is TGTGCCAGCAGCTCAGGACAGGGGGCGCATGAAAAACTGTTTTTT. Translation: CASSSGQGAHEKLFF.

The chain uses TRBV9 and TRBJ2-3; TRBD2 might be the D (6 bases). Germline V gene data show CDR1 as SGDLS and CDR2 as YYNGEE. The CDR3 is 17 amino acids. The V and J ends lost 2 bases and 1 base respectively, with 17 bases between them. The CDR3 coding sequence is TGTGCCAGCAGCGTCGCACCCTTAGCGGACCGCACAGATACGCAGTATTTT. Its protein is CASSVAPLADRTDTQYF.

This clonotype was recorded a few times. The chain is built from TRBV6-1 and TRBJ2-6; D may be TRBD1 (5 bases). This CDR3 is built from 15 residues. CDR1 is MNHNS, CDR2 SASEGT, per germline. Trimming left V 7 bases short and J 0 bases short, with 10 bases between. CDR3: CASKTVFSGANVLTF. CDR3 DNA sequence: TGTGCCAGCAAGACAGTTTTCTCTGGGGCCAACGTCCTGACTTTC.

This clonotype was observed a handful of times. This chain's CDR3 is CASTYGGAGGEQFF. As DNA, the CDR3 is TGTGCCAGCACCTACGGGGGGGCGGGGGGTGAGCAGTTCTTC. The chain uses TRBV6-2 or TRBV6-3 and TRBJ2-1; TRBD2 matches at 8 bases. Unmatched junction bases numbered 11, after V lost 7 bases and J lost 9 bases. This CDR3 spans 14 amino acids. Germline V CDR1 and CDR2: MNHEY, SVGEGT.

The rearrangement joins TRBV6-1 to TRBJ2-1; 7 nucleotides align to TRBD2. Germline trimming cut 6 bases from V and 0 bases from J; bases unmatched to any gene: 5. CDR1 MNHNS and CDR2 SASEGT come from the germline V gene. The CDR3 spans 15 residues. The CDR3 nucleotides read TGTGCCAGCAGATCTAGCGGCCACTCCTACAATGAGCAGTTCTTC. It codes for CASRSSGHSYNEQFF.

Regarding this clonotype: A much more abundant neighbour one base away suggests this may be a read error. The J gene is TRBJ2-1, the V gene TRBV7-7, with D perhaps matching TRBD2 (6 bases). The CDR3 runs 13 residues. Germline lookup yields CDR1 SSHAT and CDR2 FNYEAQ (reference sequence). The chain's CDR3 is CASSLGTENEQFF. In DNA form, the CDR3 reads TGTGCCAGCAGTTTAGGGACTGAGAATGAGCAGTTCTTC.

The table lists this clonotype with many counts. The CDR3 bases are TGCAGTGCTAGAGATTTGGGGTCCTATGGCTACACCTTC. Protein: CSARDLGSYGYTF. The chain employs TRBV20-1 and TRBJ1-2; D uncertain. Germline lookup yields CDR1 DFQATT and CDR2 SNEGSKA (reference sequence). This CDR3 region has 13 residues. With 0 bases removed from V and 4 bases from J, the gap between germline ends came to 9 bases.

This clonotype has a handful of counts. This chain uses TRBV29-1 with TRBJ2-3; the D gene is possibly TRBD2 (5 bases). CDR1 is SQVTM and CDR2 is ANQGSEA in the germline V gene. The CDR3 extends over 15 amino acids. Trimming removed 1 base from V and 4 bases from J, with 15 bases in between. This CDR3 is CSVEGGGGSPDTQYF. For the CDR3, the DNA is TGCAGCGTTGAAGGTGGAGGAGGATCGCCAGATACGCAGTATTTT.

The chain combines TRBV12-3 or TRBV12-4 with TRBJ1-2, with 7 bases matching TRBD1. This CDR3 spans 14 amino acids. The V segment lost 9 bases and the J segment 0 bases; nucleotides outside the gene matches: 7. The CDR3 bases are TGTGCCAGTATTGCCGACAGGGCTAACTATGGCTACACCTTC. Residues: CASIADRANYGYTF.

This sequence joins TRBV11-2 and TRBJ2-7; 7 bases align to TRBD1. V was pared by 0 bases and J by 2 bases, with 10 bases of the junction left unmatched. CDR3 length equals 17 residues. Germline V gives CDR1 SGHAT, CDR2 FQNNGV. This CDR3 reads CASSLDAWGQPTYEQYF. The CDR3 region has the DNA TGTGCCAGCAGCTTAGACGCGTGGGGACAGCCAACCTACGAGCAGTACTTC. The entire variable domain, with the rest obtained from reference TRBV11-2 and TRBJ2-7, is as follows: EAGVAQSPRYKIIEKRQSVAFWCNPISGHATLYWYQQILGQGPKLLIQFQNNGVVDDSQLPKDRFSAERLKGVDSTLKIQPAKLEDSAVYLCASSLDAWGQPTYEQYFGPGTRLTVT.

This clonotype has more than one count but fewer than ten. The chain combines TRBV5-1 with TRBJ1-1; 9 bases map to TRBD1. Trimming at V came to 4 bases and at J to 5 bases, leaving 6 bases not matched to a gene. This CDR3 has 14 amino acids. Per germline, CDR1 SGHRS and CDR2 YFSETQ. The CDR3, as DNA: TGCGCCAGCAGCCCACAGGGGGCGAAAACTGAAGCTTTCTTT. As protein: CASSPQGAKTEAFF.

CDR3: CALGVGGELFF. The CDR3 DNA sequence: TGTGCCTTGGGGGTTGGCGGGGAGCTGTTTTTT. V gene TRBV24-1 combines with J gene TRBJ2-2; the D gene could be TRBD1 or TRBD2 (5 bases each). This CDR3 is built from 11 residues. CDR1 KGHDR and CDR2 SFDVKD come from the germline V gene. The ends were cut back, 12 bases at V and 7 bases at J, with 11 bases in the middle.

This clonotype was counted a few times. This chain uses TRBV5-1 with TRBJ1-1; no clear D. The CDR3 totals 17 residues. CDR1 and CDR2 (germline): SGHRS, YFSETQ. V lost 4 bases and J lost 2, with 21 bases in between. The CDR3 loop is CASSPPGSGGKNTEAFF. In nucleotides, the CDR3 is TGCGCCAGCAGCCCCCCTGGTTCGGGTGGTAAAAACACTGAAGCTTTCTTT. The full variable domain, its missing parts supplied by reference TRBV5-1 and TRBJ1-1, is KAGVTQTPRYLIKTRGQQVTLSCSPISGHRSVSWYQQTPGQGLQFLFEYFSETQRNKGNFPGRFSGRQFSNSRSEMNVSTLELGDSALYLCASSPPGSGGKNTEAFFGQGTRLTVV.

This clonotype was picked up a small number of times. The CDR3 reads CSVEGLAAPVSTDTQYF. CDR3 nucleotide sequence: TGCAGCGTTGAGGGTCTAGCGGCCCCGGTTAGCACAGATACGCAGTATTTT. The gene calls are TRBV29-1 and TRBJ2-3; 7 bases are shared with TRBD2. The CDR3 loop spans 17 amino acids. The V gene end was trimmed by 3 bases and the J gene end by 0 bases; junction bases not matched to a gene: 12. Germline V gene sequence: CDR1 SQVTM, CDR2 ANQGSEA.